This T cell receptor (beta chain) was identified during a study of T cell repertoires in cytomegalovirus infection. Germline V gene sequence: CDR1 MNHEY, CDR2 SVGEGT. Trimming left V 8 bases short and J 1 base short, with 15 bases between. The CDR3 covers 16 residues. TCRdb reprocessed the reads with MiXCR, giving one entry per CDR3 protein. The sample holds fewer than 900,000 distinct CDR3 sequences, about 29% seen once. This clonotype was detected only a few times. Its antigen is as yet unknown. The rearrangement uses TRBV6-2 or TRBV6-3 and TRBJ2-6; D ambiguous. Material: cultured CD8+ T cells from PBMCs, obtained from culture after CMV antigen stimulation. The source is a human donor in good health (CMV status not recorded). Some clones in this sample may be carry-over from other donors' samples. The DNA for the CDR3 is TGTGCCAGCTTCGGACCTCCTGTGTCTGGGGCCAACGTCCTGACTTTC. It codes for CASFGPPVSGANVLTF.